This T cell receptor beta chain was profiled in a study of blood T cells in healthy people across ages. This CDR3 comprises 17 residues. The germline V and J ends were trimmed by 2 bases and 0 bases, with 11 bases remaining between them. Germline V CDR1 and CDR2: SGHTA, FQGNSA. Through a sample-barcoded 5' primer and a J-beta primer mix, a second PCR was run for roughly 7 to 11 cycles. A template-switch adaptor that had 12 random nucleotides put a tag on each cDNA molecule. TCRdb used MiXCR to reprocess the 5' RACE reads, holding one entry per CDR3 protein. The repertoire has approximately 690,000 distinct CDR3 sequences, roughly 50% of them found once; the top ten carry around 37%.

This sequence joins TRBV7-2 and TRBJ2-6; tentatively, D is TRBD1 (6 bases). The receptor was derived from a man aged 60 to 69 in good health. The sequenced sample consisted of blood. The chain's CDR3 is CASSLQGRGSGANVLTF. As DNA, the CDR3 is TGTGCCAGCAGCTTACAGGGGCGTGGCTCTGGGGCCAACGTCCTGACTTTC.